What follows are 10 T cell receptor beta chains derived from one specimen sequenced in a study of OX40 agonist ivuxolimab in advanced cancers. This table comes from immunoSEQ multiplex PCR, and its TCRdb copy is limited to in-frame clones, with some not included. The sample records 65,000 to 85,000 clones, approximately 94% being singletons. This material consisted of CD4+ or CD8+ T cells sorted from blood, taken in a trial of the OX40 agonist ivuxolimab. All receptors derive from an adult with an advanced solid tumor such as melanoma, head and neck, liver or kidney cancer.

This chain links TRBV4-1 with TRBJ2-7; no clear D gene. The CDR3 is 14 amino acids. The V end was cut by 1 base, the J end by 2 bases, with 9 bases between. The V gene's germline CDR1 is MGHRA and CDR2 YSYEKL. CDR3 in DNA: TGCGCCAGCAGCCAAGTACAGTCGACCTACGAGCAGTACTTC. Translated: CASSQVQSTYEQYF.

The sample holds one count of this clone. V gene TRBV28 combines with J gene TRBJ2-7; 9 nucleotides match TRBD1. The V and J ends lost 6 bases and 4 bases, in that order; junction bases with no gene match: 13. The CDR3 loop spans 16 amino acids. Germline CDR1 reads MDHEN; CDR2 reads SYDVKM. CDR3 loop: CASREPTGGLGYEQYF. Here the CDR3 DNA reads TGTGCCAGCAGGGAGCCGACAGGGGGACTCGGGTACGAGCAGTACTTC.

CDR3 bases: TGTGCCAGCAGTCCGACAGGGGCCTATGGCTACACCTTC. This translates into CASSPTGAYGYTF. J is TRBJ1-2 and V is TRBV27; 8 bases fit TRBD1. The CDR3 runs to 13 residues. Germline CDR1 and CDR2: MNHEY and SMNVEV (reference sequence). V shed 5 bases, J shed 4 bases, and the junction held 3 bases outside the gene matches.

This clone was detected only a few times. The CDR3 here is CSVEDTAGVREQYF. The CDR3 DNA reads as TGCAGCGTTGAAGATACAGCGGGAGTGAGGGAGCAGTACTTC. The chain carries TRBV29-1 and TRBJ2-7, with 8 bases lining up with TRBD2. J lost 7 bases, V lost 0 bases, and 8 bases had no gene match. The CDR3 has 14 residues. Germline CDR1 reads SQVTM; CDR2 reads ANQGSEA.

This chain connects TRBV19 to TRBJ2-3; D remains ambiguous. From germline, CDR1 is LNHDA and CDR2 SQIVND (reference sequence). Trimming pared 5 bases from V and 2 bases from J, leaving 8 bases between. CDR3 length equals 13 residues. CDR3 sequence (DNA): TGTGCCAGTAGTTCACGGCACACAGATACGCAGTATTTT. This translates into CASSSRHTDTQYF. Full variable domain (missing parts from reference TRBV19 and TRBJ2-3): DGGITQSPKYLFRKEGQNVTLSCEQNLNHDAMYWYRQDPGQGLRLIYYSQIVNDFQKGDIAEGYSVSREKKESFPLTVTSAQKNPTAFYLCASSSRHTDTQYFGPGTRLTVL.

The chain employs TRBV11-2 and TRBJ2-7; TRBD1 agrees at 7 bases. V lost 1 base, J lost 0 bases, and 6 bases stayed unmatched. In germline, CDR1 is SGHAT, CDR2 FQNNGV. CDR3 length: 16 amino acids. The CDR3 region has the DNA TGTGCCAGCAGCTTAGGAGACAGGGCGGGCTCCTACGAGCAGTACTTC. Encoded protein: CASSLGDRAGSYEQYF. Looking up the rest from reference TRBV11-2 and TRBJ2-7 gives the full variable domain: EAGVAQSPRYKIIEKRQSVAFWCNPISGHATLYWYQQILGQGPKLLIQFQNNGVVDDSQLPKDRFSAERLKGVDSTLKIQPAKLEDSAVYLCASSLGDRAGSYEQYFGPGTRLTVT.

The genes are TRBV29-1 and TRBJ1-2, with unresolved D. Germline values: CDR1 SQVTM, CDR2 ANQGSEA. CDR3 length: 13 residues. The V end was cut by 4 bases, the J end by 3 bases, with 12 bases between. The CDR3 nucleotides read TGCAGCGTTGTGGGTCTGATCCACTATGGCTACACCTTC. Protein product: CSVVGLIHYGYTF.

The rearrangement joins TRBV4-3 to TRBJ2-7; D possibly corresponds to TRBD1 (6 bases). CDR3 size: 16 residues. Germline CDR1 LGHNA, CDR2 YSLEER. V lost 0 bases and J lost 2, with 14 bases in between. The CDR3: CASSQDQGTPAYEQYF. CDR3 sequence (DNA): TGCGCCAGCAGCCAAGATCAAGGGACACCTGCCTACGAGCAGTACTTC.

The sample holds one count of this clone. The V gene is TRBV27, the J gene TRBJ2-3; 9 bases fit TRBD2. Germline V CDR1 and CDR2: MNHEY, SMNVEV (reference sequence). With V trimmed by 4 bases and J by 13 bases, 6 bases remained unmatched. The length of the CDR3 is 12 residues. The CDR3 DNA follows: TGTGCCAGCAGTTCGGGACTAGCTCCGGAGTATTTT. The encoded protein is CASSSGLAPEYF.

This clone was found once. The chain recombines TRBV4-1 with TRBJ1-2; weak D call: TRBD1 (6 bases). The V and J ends lost 0 bases and 6 bases respectively, with 29 bases between them. Germline V gene data show CDR1 as MGHRA and CDR2 as YSYEKL. The CDR3 contains 20 residues. In nucleotides, the CDR3 is TGCGCCAGCAGCCAAGATCAGATGCCCACCTACACAGGGTGGGGTGATGGCTACACCTTC. This sequence encodes CASSQDQMPTYTGWGDGYTF.